The sequence of this T cell receptor beta chain was determined in a study of T cell responses to AZD1222 COVID-19 vaccine. Overall study results and limits: The study found Spike-specific TCR breadth and depth rose after two AZD1222 doses. Targets within unmutated variant regions were reportedly found for nearly half of spike-specific TCRs.

The data were produced by immunoSEQ multiplex PCR, yet TCRdb's version contains in-frame clones alone and is incomplete. The sample consists of around 81,000 clones, roughly 80% of them appearing once. A note on this clone: The antigen is unknown.

There are 12 residues in the CDR3. Germline CDR1 and CDR2: GTSNPN and SVGIG (reference sequence). The V end was cut by 0 bases, the J end by 7 bases, with 7 bases between. The sequencing here drew on peripheral blood, taken on day 0 of AZD1222 vaccination. This clonotype was obtained from an adult in good health. The gene calls are TRBV30 and TRBJ1-5, with D hard to call. The CDR3 region has the DNA TGTGCCTGGAGTGTCGAGAACCAGCCCCAGCATTTT. Its translation is CAWSVENQPQHF.